These 2 T cell receptor beta chains came from one sample sequenced in a study of sequential checkpoint blockade in melanoma. Specified treatment: randomized to nivolumab then ipilimumab (arm A) or the reverse (arm B). Measured with immunoSEQ multiplex PCR; TCRdb has only the in-frame clones, and not every one. Among approximately 10,000 clones listed, about four fifths were seen once. Sequencing used CD8+ T cells sorted from blood (inferred from file names), obtained from a patient given nivolumab and ipilimumab in sequence. The receptors here all came from a human donor with melanoma.

This chain joins TRBV5-6 and TRBJ1-2; D possibly corresponds to TRBD1 (5 bases). This CDR3 contains 13 residues. V dropped 4 bases and J dropped 7 bases, with 14 bases sitting between them. Per germline, CDR1 SGHDT and CDR2 YYEEEE. The CDR3 protein is CASSPGGTSGYTF. The DNA of the CDR3 is TGTGCCAGCAGCCCCGGGGGGACTAGTGGCTACACCTTC.

Only one count was recorded for this clone. This chain joins TRBV7-3 and TRBJ2-1; D may be TRBD1 (5 bases). The CDR3 has 15 amino acids. Trimming shortened V by 2 bases and J by 0 bases, and 8 bases separated the two germline ends. Germline V gives CDR1 SGHTA, CDR2 FQGTGA. As DNA, the CDR3 is TGTGCCAGCAGCTTACTCAGGGCCTCCTACAATGAGCAGTTCTTC. Translated: CASSLLRASYNEQFF.